A selection of T cell receptor beta chains follows, all from one sample in a study of neurological immune-mediated disorders. MiXCR, run by TCRdb on the 5' RACE reads, gives a single entry per CDR3 protein. The sample yields tens of thousands of distinct CDR3 sequences, just over 2.5% seen once. Material for sequencing was PBMCs. These receptors all stem from a woman in her 30s with multiple sclerosis. The CDR3 runs from the conserved cysteine through the conserved F or W. The order of the fields is V gene, clone size, D gene, J gene, CDR3 protein, CDR3 DNA. The D gene is left open where the match is weak. Clone size is given as how often the clone was seen (once, few, many) or a class if it is expanded.

TRBV28	many	.	TRBJ2-3	CASSPRTSRRADTQYF	TGTGCCAGCAGCCCCCGAACCTCACGCCGGGCAGATACGCAGTATTTT
TRBV20-1	many	.	TRBJ2-1	CSAKDVAGTSSYNEQFF	TGCAGTGCTAAAGACGTGGCGGGAACGAGCTCCTACAATGAGCAGTTCTTC
TRBV7-2	many	.	TRBJ2-7	CASSLGDSPYEQYF	TGTGCCAGCAGCCTAGGGGACTCCCCCTACGAGCAGTACTTC
TRBV20-1	many	.	TRBJ2-1	CSARSPRDAEFF	TGCAGTGCTAGATCACCCCGAGATGCGGAGTTCTTC
TRBV27	many	.	TRBJ2-7	CASSPIIFSYEQYF	TGTGCCAGCAGTCCCATAATATTCTCCTACGAGCAGTACTTC
TRBV12-3/TRBV12-4	many	.	TRBJ1-1	CASSFPLRRGEAFF	TGTGCCAGCAGTTTCCCTCTACGTAGAGGTGAAGCTTTCTTT
TRBV20-1	many	TRBD1	TRBJ1-4	CSATRGRANEKLFF	TGCAGTGCTACCAGGGGGCGGGCTAATGAAAAACTGTTTTTT
TRBV24-1	many	.	TRBJ2-1	CATSDLNGSPSYNEQFF	TGTGCCACCAGTGATTTAAACGGGTCTCCCTCCTACAATGAGCAGTTCTTC
TRBV6-6	many	TRBD1	TRBJ2-6	CATDRGLGSGANVLTF	TGTGCCACCGACAGGGGGCTCGGCTCTGGGGCCAACGTCCTGACTTTC
TRBV4-2	many	.	TRBJ2-2	CASSRHSGELFF	TGTGCCAGCAGCCGACACTCCGGGGAGCTGTTTTTT
TRBV20-1	many	.	TRBJ1-6	CSASEGGDNSPLHF	TGCAGTGCTAGCGAGGGGGGGGATAATTCACCCCTCCACTTT
TRBV7-2	many	TRBD2	TRBJ2-2	CASSPWTSGRGGELFF	TGTGCCAGCAGCCCGTGGACTAGCGGGAGAGGCGGGGAGCTGTTTTTT
TRBV20-1	many	TRBD2	TRBJ2-5	CSARQIAGVKTQYF	TGCAGTGCTAGACAAATAGCGGGAGTAAAGACCCAGTACTTC
TRBV20-1	many	TRBD2	TRBJ2-3	CSARPTSDNTDTQYF	TGCAGTGCTAGACCTACTAGCGACAACACAGATACGCAGTATTTT
TRBV12-3/TRBV12-4	many	.	TRBJ1-2	CASSSQGIGNYGYTF	TGTGCCAGCAGTTCTCAGGGGATAGGGAACTATGGCTACACCTTC
TRBV9	many	TRBD2	TRBJ2-1	CASSVEILAGGVEQFF	TGTGCCAGCAGCGTAGAAATTTTGGCGGGAGGCGTTGAGCAGTTCTTC
TRBV5-6	many	.	TRBJ2-1	CASSRGSEQFF	TGTGCCAGCAGCCGGGGGAGTGAGCAGTTCTTC
TRBV5-1	once	.	TRBJ2-5	CASSLGQHQETQYF	TGCGCCAGCAGCTTGGGTCAGCACCAAGAGACCCAGTACTTC
TRBV12-3/TRBV12-4	many	.	TRBJ2-1	CASSLSGLPRNEQFF	TGTGCCAGCAGTTTATCGGGCCTCCCCCGGAATGAGCAGTTCTTC
TRBV7-7	many	.	TRBJ2-3	CASSFTAAPADTQYF	TGTGCTAGCAGCTTCACGGCCGCACCCGCAGATACGCAGTATTTT
TRBV6-2/TRBV6-3	many	TRBD1	TRBJ1-5	CASSPRTGRNQPQHF	TGTGCCAGCAGTCCGAGGACAGGGAGGAATCAGCCCCAGCATTTT
TRBV6-1	many	.	TRBJ2-3	CATQEGAPDTQYF	TGTGCCACGCAGGAAGGGGCCCCAGATACGCAGTATTTT
TRBV24-1	many	.	TRBJ2-3	CATSFRTGSTDTQYF	TGTGCCACCAGTTTCCGGACCGGATCCACAGATACGCAGTATTTT